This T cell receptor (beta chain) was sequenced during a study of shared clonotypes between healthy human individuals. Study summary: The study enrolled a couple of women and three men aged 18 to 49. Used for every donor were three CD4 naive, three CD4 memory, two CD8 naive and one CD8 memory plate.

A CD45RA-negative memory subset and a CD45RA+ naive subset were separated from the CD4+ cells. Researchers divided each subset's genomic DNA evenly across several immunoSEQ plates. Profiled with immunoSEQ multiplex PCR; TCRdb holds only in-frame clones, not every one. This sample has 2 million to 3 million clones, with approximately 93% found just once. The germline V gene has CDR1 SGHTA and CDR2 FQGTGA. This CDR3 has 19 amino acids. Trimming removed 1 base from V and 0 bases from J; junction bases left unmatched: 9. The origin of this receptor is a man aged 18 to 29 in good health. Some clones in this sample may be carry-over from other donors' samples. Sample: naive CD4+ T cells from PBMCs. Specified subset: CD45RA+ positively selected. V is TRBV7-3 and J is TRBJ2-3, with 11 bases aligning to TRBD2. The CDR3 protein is CASSLRLAGTGGSTDTQYF. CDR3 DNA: TGTGCCAGCAGCTTAAGACTAGCGGGAACCGGGGGGAGCACAGATACGCAGTATTTT.